This TCR beta chain was recorded in a study of blood T cell repertoires in COVID-19. The overall study: COVID-19 samples from acute and convalescent phases originated in the United States, Italy and Spain.

TCRdb's copy holds only in-frame clones and misses some; the assay was immunoSEQ multiplex PCR. The table records 200,000 to 250,000 clones, under 90% of them present only once. The CDR3 sequence is 17 residues long. Germline V CDR1 and CDR2: MDHEN, SYDVKM. Trimming took 5 bases from V and 0 from J; bases not matched to a gene: 6. Source material: peripheral blood. The receptor was derived from a man aged 25 to 45 with active or convalescent COVID-19. V and J are TRBV28 and TRBJ2-3; 12 bases line up with TRBD2. CDR3 sequence: CASSLRLAGASTDTQYF. For the CDR3, the DNA is TGTGCCAGCAGTCTGAGACTAGCGGGGGCTAGCACAGATACGCAGTATTTT.